This T cell receptor beta chain was captured by sequencing in a study of T cells in women clearing cervical HPV infection. Study details: Controls gave blood once infection was undetectable; cases at lesion identification.

Prevalent HPV16 infections were excluded; only incident single HPV16 infections included. V lost 3 bases and J lost 3, with 5 bases in between. CDR1 is MDHEN and CDR2 is SYDVKM in the germline V gene. This CDR3 is 12 amino acids long. With respect to this clone: Its antigen is as yet unknown. The read comes to an end 3 residues before the CDR3 does, leaving the germline J gene to fill in the end.

This table comes from immunoSEQ multiplex PCR, and its TCRdb copy is limited to in-frame clones, with some not included. The specimen's table records tens of thousands of clones. Study findings and constraints: Repertoire richness, not evenness, was significantly elevated in CIN3+ cases versus controls. Controls had more TRBV6-7 (roughly 0.16%) than cases (approximately 0.11%).

The sample consisted of blood buffy coat. This clonotype was sampled from a woman between 18 and 70 years old with a cervical HPV16 infection that either progressed to CIN3+ or cleared (not recorded which). V is TRBV28 and J is TRBJ1-1, with D hard to call. Partial CDR3 DNA: TGTGCCAGCAGTTTGAGGGACACTGAA. This sequence encodes CASSLRDTE. The whole CDR3 protein reads CASSLRDTEAFF.